This TCR beta chain was sequenced for a study of blood T cell repertoires in COVID-19. Clones were sequenced by immunoSEQ multiplex PCR, and TCRdb holds only the in-frame ones, with some missing. Of some 160,000 clones listed, 75% to 80% are singletons. Germline CDR1 is SEHNR and CDR2 is FQNEAQ (reference sequence). V lost 5 bases, J lost 6 bases, and 11 bases lay in between. There are 12 residues in the CDR3. The specimen was peripheral blood. The TCR comes from a woman older than 75 with acute or convalescent COVID-19. The genes are TRBV7-9 and TRBJ2-7; D may be TRBD1 (6 bases). The CDR3 bases are TGTGCCAGCAGCCCCAGGGGCGGCGAGCAGTACTTC. Its translation: CASSPRGGEQYF.